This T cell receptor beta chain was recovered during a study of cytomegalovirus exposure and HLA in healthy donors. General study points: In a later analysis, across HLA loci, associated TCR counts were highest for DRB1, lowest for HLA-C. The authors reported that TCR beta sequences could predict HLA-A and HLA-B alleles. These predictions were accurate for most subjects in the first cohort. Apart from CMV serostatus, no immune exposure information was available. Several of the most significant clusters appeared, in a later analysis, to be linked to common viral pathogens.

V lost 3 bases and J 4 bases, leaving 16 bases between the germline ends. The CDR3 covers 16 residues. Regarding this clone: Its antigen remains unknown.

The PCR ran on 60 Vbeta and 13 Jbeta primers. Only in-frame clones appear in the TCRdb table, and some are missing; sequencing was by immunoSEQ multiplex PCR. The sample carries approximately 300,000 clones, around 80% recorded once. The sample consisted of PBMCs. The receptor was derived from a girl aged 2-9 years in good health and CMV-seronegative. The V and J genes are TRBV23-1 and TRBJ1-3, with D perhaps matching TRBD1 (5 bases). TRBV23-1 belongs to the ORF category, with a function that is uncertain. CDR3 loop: CASSQIRDYLGNTIYF. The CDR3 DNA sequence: TGCGCCAGCAGTCAGATCAGGGACTATCTCGGAAACACCATATATTTT.